One sample yielded the 28 T cell receptor beta chains listed below, sequenced in a study of CD8 T cells in Susac syndrome. RNA in amounts of roughly 0.5 to 1 ug was reverse transcribed with random hexamers. TCRdb re-called the immunoSEQ multiplex PCR reads through MiXCR, storing one row per CDR3 protein. Of under 95,000 distinct CDR3 sequences listed, 95% are singletons. Sequencing was done on a sample of CD8+ T cells from PBMCs. The source is a human donor with Susac syndrome.

This rearrangement joins TRBV4-2 to TRBJ2-1, with no clear D. CDR3 length equals 11 residues. In germline, CDR1 is LGHNA, CDR2 YNFKEQ. Trimming stripped 5 bases from V and 5 bases from J, with 4 bases between. CDR3 in DNA: TGTGCCAGCAGCATCAACAATGAGCAGTTCTTC. Protein: CASSINNEQFF.

This rearrangement joins TRBV20-1 to TRBJ2-7; TRBD2 matches 8 bases. This CDR3 contains 14 residues. The V segment lost 7 bases and the J segment 2 bases; nucleotides outside the gene matches: 10. In germline, CDR1 is DFQATT, CDR2 SNEGSKA (reference sequence). The CDR3 DNA follows: TGCAGTGTTTGGGGTAGCGGGGCAACCTACGAGCAGTACTTC. Its translation: CSVWGSGATYEQYF.

V gene TRBV20-1 combines with J gene TRBJ2-1; 11 nucleotides agree with TRBD2. CDR1 and CDR2 from the germline V gene are DFQATT and SNEGSKA (reference sequence). This CDR3 has 14 residues. V dropped 5 bases and J dropped 8; count of bases not matched to a gene: 8. This CDR3 reads CSAGTSGRVDEQFF. CDR3 coding DNA: TGCAGTGCTGGTACTAGCGGGAGAGTTGATGAGCAGTTCTTC.

This chain uses TRBV29-1 with TRBJ2-1, with no clear D. The CDR3 consists of 11 residues. The ends were cut back, 7 bases at V and 7 bases at J, with 11 bases in the middle. Germline-derived CDR1 and CDR2 are SQVTM and ANQGSEA. The CDR3 DNA reads TGCAGCGGGACCAGTGGGAATGAGCAGTTCTTC. It specifies CSGTSGNEQFF.

V usage is TRBV5-4 and J usage is TRBJ2-6, with D perhaps matching TRBD2 (5 bases). Germline V gene lookup returns CDR1 SGHNT and CDR2 YYREEE (reference sequence). This CDR3 has 17 residues. V was shortened by 4 bases and J by 0 bases, with 14 bases between the two germline ends. CDR3 protein: CASSLAGSFSGANVLTF. CDR3 bases: TGTGCCAGCAGCCTGGCGGGCAGTTTCTCTGGGGCCAACGTCCTGACTTTC.

The chain recombines TRBV20-1 with TRBJ2-7, with 7 bases lining up with TRBD1. The CDR3 contains 13 residues. Germline-derived CDR1 and CDR2 are DFQATT and SNEGSKA (reference sequence). V lost 6 bases, J lost 1 base, and 6 bases stayed unmatched. CDR3 sequence: CSALETGSYEQYF. CDR3 DNA: TGCAGTGCGCTTGAGACAGGGTCCTACGAGCAGTACTTC.

CDR3 sequence (DNA): TGTGCCAGCAGCCCAGTTGAGCAGTTCTTC. It codes for CASSPVEQFF. The chain combines TRBV7-9 with TRBJ2-1; D is uncertain. The germline gives CDR1 SEHNR, CDR2 FQNEAQ (reference sequence). The CDR3 has 10 amino acids. V lost 5 bases to trimming and J lost 9 bases, with 5 bases between them.

The CDR3 DNA is TGTGCCACCAGCAGTTCAGCGGGAGGACGCACAGATACGCAGTATTTT. Its translation: CATSSSAGGRTDTQYF. The chain uses TRBV15 and TRBJ2-3, with 9 bases fitting TRBD2. CDR3 size: 16 residues. J was trimmed by 1 base and V by 3 bases; bases with no gene match: 5. Per germline, CDR1 LNHNV and CDR2 YYDKDF (reference sequence). The entire variable domain, with the rest obtained from reference TRBV15 and TRBJ2-3, is as follows: DAMVIQNPRYQVTQFGKPVTLSCSQTLNHNVMYWYQQKSSQAPKLLFHYYDKDFNNEADTPDNFQSRRPNTSFCFLDIRSPGLGDTAMYLCATSSSAGGRTDTQYFGPGTRLTVL.

This sequence joins TRBV5-5 and TRBJ2-5; tentative D call: TRBD1 (5 bases). The germline V and J ends were trimmed by 4 bases and 3 bases, with 10 bases remaining between them. The V gene's germline CDR1 is SGHKS and CDR2 YYEKEE (reference sequence). This CDR3 has 13 residues. Here the CDR3 reads CASSNTREETQYF. The DNA of the CDR3 is TGTGCCAGCAGCAACACCAGGGAAGAGACCCAGTACTTC.

As DNA, the CDR3 is TGCGCCAGCAGTCATGCCCAACTAACGCACGAGCAGTACTTC. Its translation: CASSHAQLTHEQYF. This chain links TRBV4-1 with TRBJ2-7; no clear D gene. CDR1 and CDR2 (germline): MGHRA, YSYEKL. Trimming took 6 bases from V and 5 from J, leaving 17 bases between them. CDR3 length: 14 residues.

The gene calls are TRBV6-5 and TRBJ1-5; 10 bases are a match to TRBD1. The CDR3 consists of 15 residues. V was pared by 5 bases and J by 2 bases, with 3 bases of the junction left unmatched. The germline gives CDR1 MNHEY, CDR2 SVGAGI. Written as DNA, the CDR3 is TGTGCCAGCAGTCTTGGACAGGGGGGCAATCAGCCCCAGCATTTT. Translated, it gives CASSLGQGGNQPQHF.

The rearrangement uses TRBV27 and TRBJ2-1; D may match TRBD1 or TRBD2 (5 bases each). Trimming pared 8 bases from V and 6 bases from J, leaving 17 bases between. Germline CDR1 and CDR2: MNHEY and SMNVEV (reference sequence). The CDR3 covers 14 residues. CDR3 DNA: TGTGCCAGCGGCGGTGCTGGGGCGGGCAATGAGCAGTTCTTC. This gives the protein CASGGAGAGNEQFF.

The chain joins TRBV27 to TRBJ1-5; D remains ambiguous. Germline V CDR1 and CDR2: MNHEY, SMNVEV (reference sequence). Deletions cut 3 bases from V and 7 bases from J, with 7 bases between. CDR3 length: 12 residues. CDR3 coding DNA: TGTGCCAGCAGTTTGACGGGGCAGCCCCAGCATTTT. Translating gives CASSLTGQPQHF.

This clonotype was observed a few times. The chain is built from TRBV7-2 and TRBJ2-3, with TRBD2 as a possible D gene (5 bases). V was shortened by 0 bases and J by 3 bases, with 10 bases between the two germline ends. The CDR3 is made up of 15 amino acids. The germline CDR1 and CDR2 sequences are SGHTA and FQGNSA. The CDR3 loop is CASSLAEGGTDTQYF. Written as DNA, the CDR3 is TGTGCCAGCAGCTTAGCCGAGGGCGGAACAGATACGCAGTATTTT.

J is TRBJ2-7 and V is TRBV6-6; D call uncertain. This CDR3 has 14 amino acids. Germline V gene sequence: CDR1 MNHNY, CDR2 SVGAGI (reference sequence). V dropped 0 bases and J dropped 2 bases, with 8 bases sitting between them. The CDR3 region is CASSYSIATYEQYF. CDR3 sequence (DNA): TGTGCCAGCAGTTACTCGATTGCTACCTACGAGCAGTACTTC.

The chain recombines TRBV29-1 with TRBJ2-7; TRBD2 matches at 12 bases. With 4 bases clipped from V and 6 bases from J, the junction kept 7 bases outside the gene matches. The CDR3 covers 14 residues. Looked up from germline, CDR1 is SQVTM and CDR2 is ANQGSEA. This CDR3 reads CSVGLAGGPSEQYF. In DNA, the CDR3 is TGCAGCGTTGGCCTAGCGGGAGGGCCCTCCGAGCAGTACTTC.

The genes are TRBV27 and TRBJ2-5, with D possibly called TRBD1 or TRBD2 (5 bases each). Germline CDR1 MNHEY, CDR2 SMNVEV (reference sequence). With 3 bases removed from V and 1 base from J, the gap between germline ends came to 9 bases. The CDR3 runs to 14 residues. The CDR3 region has the DNA TGTGCCAGCAGTTTCTGGGACCCCCAAGAGACCCAGTACTTC. Its translation is CASSFWDPQETQYF.

The chain recombines TRBV7-2 with TRBJ2-5, with D perhaps TRBD2 (5 bases). The germline V gene encodes CDR1 SGHTA and CDR2 FQGNSA. CDR3 size: 15 residues. V was shortened by 2 bases and J by 2 bases, with 12 bases between the two germline ends. The CDR3: CASSLPPSLQETQYF. CDR3 in DNA: TGTGCCAGCAGCTTACCCCCTAGCCTTCAAGAGACCCAGTACTTC.

The V and J genes are TRBV7-9 and TRBJ2-7; 8 bases are shared with TRBD1. CDR1 and CDR2 from the germline V gene are SEHNR and FQNEAQ (reference sequence). This CDR3 has 15 amino acids. V gave up 5 bases and J gave up 0 bases; unmatched junction bases: 6. The CDR3 nucleotides read TGTGCCAGCAGCCCGAGGACAGGGTCCTCCTACGAGCAGTACTTC. Protein: CASSPRTGSSYEQYF.

The chain combines TRBV12-3 or TRBV12-4 with TRBJ2-3; D is possibly TRBD2 (6 bases). V lost 5 bases to trimming and J lost 2 bases, with 14 bases between them. The length of the CDR3 is 15 residues. Written as DNA, the CDR3 is TGTGCCAGCAGTCCCCCCGCGCGGGACACAGATACGCAGTATTTT. Amino acids: CASSPPARDTDTQYF.

V usage is TRBV13 and J usage is TRBJ2-1; a possible D gene is TRBD2 (6 bases). The germline V gene encodes CDR1 PRHDT and CDR2 FYEKMQ (reference sequence). The CDR3 has 16 amino acids. V was cut by 5 bases and J by 5 bases, with 19 bases left in between. CDR3 amino acids: CASSPRSGLPNNEQFF. The DNA of the CDR3 is TGTGCCAGCAGCCCCCGCTCGGGACTTCCCAACAATGAGCAGTTCTTC.

This clonotype was seen just once. The genes are TRBV3-1 and TRBJ2-5; D remains ambiguous. Per germline, CDR1 LGHDT and CDR2 YNNKEL (reference sequence). V lost 0 bases and J 5 bases, leaving 4 bases between the germline ends. This CDR3 is built from 12 residues. CDR3 in amino acids: CASSQEWETQYF. The CDR3 DNA is TGTGCCAGCAGCCAAGAGTGGGAGACCCAGTACTTC.

The CDR3 here is CASSRPLGYF. The CDR3 DNA follows: TGCGCCAGCAGTCGACCGCTTGGGTACTTC. This rearrangement joins TRBV23-1 to TRBJ2-7, with D unclear. TRBV23-1 is an open reading frame, and its role is uncertain. The ends were cut back, 4 bases at V and 12 bases at J, with 10 bases in the middle. The CDR3 consists of 10 residues.

This rearrangement joins TRBV20-1 to TRBJ2-7; D is possibly TRBD1 (6 bases). The length of the CDR3 is 13 residues. The V gene's germline CDR1 is DFQATT and CDR2 SNEGSKA (reference sequence). Trimming took 6 bases from V and 0 from J, leaving 12 bases between them. CDR3: CSARDTFSYEQYF. CDR3 bases: TGCAGTGCGAGGGACACCTTCTCCTACGAGCAGTACTTC.

This clonotype occurred once. The CDR3 bases are TGTGCCAGCAGCAAGCTTACCGGGGAGCTGTTTTTT. Its translation: CASSKLTGELFF. This chain links TRBV27 with TRBJ2-2; the D is unclear. The germline CDR1 and CDR2 sequences are MNHEY and SMNVEV (reference sequence). V was trimmed by 6 bases and J by 5 bases, leaving 7 bases between them. The CDR3 loop spans 12 amino acids.

The V call is TRBV29-1, the J call TRBJ2-1; 7 nucleotides line up with TRBD2. The V and J ends lost 7 bases and 0 bases, in that order; junction bases with no gene match: 9. CDR1 and CDR2 from the germline V gene are SQVTM and ANQGSEA. The CDR3 spans 15 residues. The CDR3 nucleotides read TGCAGCGCCGAAGGCGGGGGAAGCTCCTACAATGAGCAGTTCTTC. It translates to CSAEGGGSSYNEQFF.

V gene TRBV7-9 combines with J gene TRBJ2-2, with a possible D match to TRBD1 (5 bases). Germline V gene data show CDR1 as SEHNR and CDR2 as FQNEAQ (reference sequence). This CDR3 contains 15 residues. With 6 bases removed from V and 6 bases from J, the gap between germline ends came to 17 bases. CDR3 coding DNA: TGTGCCAGCAGTTTCCAACAGGCCTCCGCCGGGGAGCTGTTTTTT. Amino acids: CASSFQQASAGELFF.

This clonotype was counted once. The V gene is TRBV29-1, the J gene TRBJ2-1; D might be TRBD2 (6 bases). CDR1 is SQVTM and CDR2 is ANQGSEA in the germline V gene. The CDR3 runs 15 residues. Trimming removed 0 bases at V and 8 bases at J, with 17 bases between. CDR3 DNA: TGCAGCGTTGAAGATTCCACGGGAGTGGTTGATGAGCAGTTCTTC. Encoded protein: CSVEDSTGVVDEQFF.